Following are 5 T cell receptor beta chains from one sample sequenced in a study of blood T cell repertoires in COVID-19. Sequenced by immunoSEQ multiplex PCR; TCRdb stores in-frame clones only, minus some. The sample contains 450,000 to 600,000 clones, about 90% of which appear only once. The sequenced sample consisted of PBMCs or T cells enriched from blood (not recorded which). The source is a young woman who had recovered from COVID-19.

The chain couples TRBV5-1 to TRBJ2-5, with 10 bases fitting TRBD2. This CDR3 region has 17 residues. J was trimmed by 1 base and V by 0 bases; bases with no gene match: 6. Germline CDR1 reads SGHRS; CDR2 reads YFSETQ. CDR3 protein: CASSLAPSGGVQETQYF. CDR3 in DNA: TGCGCCAGCAGCTTGGCACCCAGCGGGGGGGTCCAAGAGACCCAGTACTTC.

CDR3 region: CASSQGPAGANVLTF. The CDR3 coding sequence is TGCGCCAGCAGCCAAGGCCCGGCTGGGGCCAACGTCCTGACTTTC. V and J are TRBV4-1 and TRBJ2-6; D unclear. The ends were cut back, 1 base at V and 2 bases at J, with 6 bases in the middle. Germline CDR1 is MGHRA and CDR2 is YSYEKL. This CDR3 spans 15 amino acids.

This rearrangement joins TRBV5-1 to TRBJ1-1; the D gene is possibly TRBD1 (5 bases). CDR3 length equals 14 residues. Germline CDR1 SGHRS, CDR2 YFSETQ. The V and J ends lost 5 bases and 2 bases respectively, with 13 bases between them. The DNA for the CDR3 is TGCGCCAGCAGTGACCGGCAGGGTAACACTGAAGCTTTCTTT. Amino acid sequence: CASSDRQGNTEAFF.

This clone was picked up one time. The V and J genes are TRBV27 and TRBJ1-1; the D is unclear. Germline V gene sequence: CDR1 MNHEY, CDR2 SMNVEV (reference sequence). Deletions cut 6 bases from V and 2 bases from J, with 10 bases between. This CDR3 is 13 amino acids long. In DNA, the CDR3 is TGTGCCAGCAGGATAAGACAAAACACTGAAGCTTTCTTT. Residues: CASRIRQNTEAFF.

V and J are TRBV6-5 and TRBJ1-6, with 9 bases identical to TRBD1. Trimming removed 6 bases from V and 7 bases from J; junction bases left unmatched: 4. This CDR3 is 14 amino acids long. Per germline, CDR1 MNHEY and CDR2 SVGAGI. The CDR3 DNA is TGTGCCAGCAGATCCGGGACAGGGAATTCACCCCTCCACTTT. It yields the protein CASRSGTGNSPLHF.